One and the same sample provided the 31 T cell receptor beta chains below, sequenced in a study of blood T cell repertoires in COVID-19. Profiling relied on immunoSEQ multiplex PCR, and the TCRdb table lists in-frame clones only, not all of them. Here the sample spans 80,000 to 100,000 clones, around 93% being singletons. The material sequenced was peripheral blood. The receptors originated from a human donor with active COVID-19. The donor label of this sample is uncertain.

The CDR3 region has the DNA TGCGCCAGCAGCCGACAGCTAGGGGGAGATACGCAGTATTTT. This encodes CASSRQLGGDTQYF. The J gene is TRBJ2-3, the V gene TRBV5-1; tentatively, D is TRBD1 (6 bases). CDR3 length equals 14 residues. V was clipped by 4 bases and J by 5 bases, with 14 bases between them. CDR1 and CDR2 (germline): SGHRS, YFSETQ.

The rearrangement uses TRBV9 and TRBJ2-1; 9 bases agree with TRBD2. V lost 0 bases, J lost 9 bases, and 4 bases stayed unmatched. CDR1 SGDLS and CDR2 YYNGEE come from the germline V gene. The CDR3 runs to 14 residues. The CDR3 DNA sequence: TGTGCCAGCAGCGTAGTTCTAGCGGGGATTGAGCAGTTCTTC. Its translation: CASSVVLAGIEQFF.

The chain is built from TRBV18 and TRBJ1-4; D call uncertain. V was cut by 3 bases and J by 8 bases, with 10 bases left in between. The CDR3 is 13 residues long. Germline V gives CDR1 KGHSH, CDR2 LQKENI. The CDR3 reads CASSPLAEEKLFF. The CDR3 DNA follows: TGTGCCAGCTCACCGCTGGCGGAGGAAAAACTGTTTTTT.

This chain joins TRBV5-1 and TRBJ1-1, with D unclear. The germline CDR1 and CDR2 sequences are SGHRS and YFSETQ. CDR3 length equals 15 residues. V lost 0 bases to trimming and J lost 1 base, with 10 bases between them. This chain's CDR3 is CASSLEQVKNTEAFF. CDR3 nucleotide sequence: TGCGCCAGCAGCTTGGAGCAGGTAAAGAACACTGAAGCTTTCTTT.

This chain links TRBV7-9 with TRBJ2-1; 8 nucleotides agree with TRBD1. This CDR3 region has 16 residues. Germline V gives CDR1 SEHNR, CDR2 FQNEAQ (reference sequence). Trimming removed 7 bases from V and 7 bases from J; junction bases left unmatched: 15. The CDR3 region is CASTYGWQGARNEQFF. The CDR3 DNA reads as TGTGCCAGCACTTATGGGTGGCAGGGGGCGCGGAATGAGCAGTTCTTC. Drawing the rest from reference TRBV7-9 and TRBJ2-1, the complete variable domain is DTGVSQNPRHKITKRGQNVTFRCDPISEHNRLYWYRQTLGQGPEFLTYFQNEAQLEKSRLLSDRFSAERPKGSFSTLEIQRTEQGDSAMYLCASTYGWQGARNEQFFGPGTRLTVL.

Here the CDR3 reads CASSSGGRTDTQYF. The CDR3, as DNA: TGTGCCAGCAGCTCGGGGGGCCGCACAGATACGCAGTATTTT. This sequence joins TRBV11-3 and TRBJ2-3; D possibly corresponds to TRBD2 (7 bases). Germline loops: CDR1 SGHNT, CDR2 YENEEA. The CDR3 consists of 14 residues. The V and J ends lost 4 bases and 1 base respectively, with 9 bases between them.

This clone was counted a few times. The chain links TRBV2 to TRBJ2-7; TRBD1 might be the D (6 bases). CDR3 length: 13 amino acids. Trimming cost V 4 bases and J 6 bases, with 13 bases left between them. CDR1 is SNHLY and CDR2 is FYNNEI in the germline V gene. As DNA, the CDR3 is TGTGCCAGCAGTGGGACAGTACCATCCGAGCAGTACTTC. Residues: CASSGTVPSEQYF.

The V and J genes are TRBV19 and TRBJ2-5, with D maybe TRBD1 (5 bases). V was trimmed by 11 bases and J by 5 bases, leaving 18 bases between them. Germline V gene lookup returns CDR1 LNHDA and CDR2 SQIVND (reference sequence). The CDR3 consists of 13 residues. For the CDR3, the DNA is TGTGCCTCCTCGGACACAACAACGGAGACCCAGTACTTC. This sequence encodes CASSDTTTETQYF.

The chain has TRBV5-1 and TRBJ2-1; perhaps TRBD2 as D (7 bases). The CDR3 spans 15 residues. CDR1 is SGHRS and CDR2 is YFSETQ in the germline V gene. Trimming shortened V by 7 bases and J by 4 bases, and 18 bases separated the two germline ends. The CDR3 loop is CASGEGGAGYNEQFF. The DNA of the CDR3 is TGCGCCAGCGGGGAGGGGGGCGCAGGATACAATGAGCAGTTCTTC.

The chain couples TRBV6-4 to TRBJ2-7, with D unresolved. Germline V gene lookup returns CDR1 MRHNA and CDR2 SNTAGT. Between the trimmed V and J ends, which lost 6 bases and 0 bases, there was a span of 9 bases. The CDR3 is 13 residues long. The CDR3 nucleotides read TGTGCCAGCAGGACGGCTAGCTCCTACGAGCAGTACTTC. Its translation is CASRTASSYEQYF.

The chain recombines TRBV7-9 with TRBJ1-6; no clear D. Trimming took off 0 bases at V and 4 bases at J, with 7 bases between the two ends. There are 15 residues in the CDR3. Per germline, CDR1 SEHNR and CDR2 FQNEAQ (reference sequence). The CDR3 DNA reads TGTGCCAGCAGCTTAGCCGGAGCATATAATTCACCCCTCCACTTT. Translating gives CASSLAGAYNSPLHF.

The chain couples TRBV29-1 to TRBJ2-3; 12 bases match TRBD2. Germline V gives CDR1 SQVTM, CDR2 ANQGSEA. The V gene end was trimmed by 2 bases and the J gene end by 2 bases; junction bases not matched to a gene: 8. There are 17 residues in the CDR3. The CDR3: CSVETLAGGTITDTQYF. The CDR3 nucleotides are TGCAGCGTTGAAACTCTAGCGGGGGGGACGATCACAGATACGCAGTATTTT.

The J gene is TRBJ2-5, the V gene TRBV5-1; 12 bases are shared with TRBD2. This CDR3 spans 14 amino acids. The trim removed 4 bases at V and 5 bases at J, leaving 3 bases unmatched. Germline V gives CDR1 SGHRS, CDR2 YFSETQ. The CDR3 DNA reads TGCGCCAGCAGCCCTAGCGGGGGGGCGGAGACCCAGTACTTC. It is translated as CASSPSGGAETQYF.

This clone was detected only once. The genes are TRBV28 and TRBJ1-5; D is possibly TRBD1 (6 bases). CDR1 and CDR2 (germline): MDHEN, SYDVKM. The V gene lost 5 bases and the J gene lost 2 bases, with 16 bases spanning the gap. The CDR3 spans 16 residues. CDR3: CASSPRGGGGNQPQHF. The CDR3 coding sequence is TGTGCCAGCAGTCCCCGGGGAGGGGGTGGCAATCAGCCCCAGCATTTT.

The rearrangement joins TRBV4-2 to TRBJ2-3, with a weak D call TRBD1 (6 bases). From germline, CDR1 is LGHNA and CDR2 YNFKEQ. Between the trimmed V and J ends, which lost 6 bases and 0 bases, there was a span of 19 bases. This CDR3 has 17 amino acids. The CDR3 protein is CASSFGDDRKSTDTQYF. CDR3 bases: TGTGCCAGCAGTTTCGGTGATGACAGGAAAAGCACAGATACGCAGTATTTT.

CDR3 in amino acids: CASSRDLQETQYF. Here the CDR3 DNA reads TGTGCCAGCAGTAGGGACTTACAAGAGACCCAGTACTTC. The chain joins TRBV12-3 or TRBV12-4 to TRBJ2-5; TRBD2 might be the D (6 bases). V lost 5 bases to trimming and J lost 2 bases, with 9 bases between them. This CDR3 has 13 residues.

The chain is built from TRBV9 and TRBJ2-5; TRBD2 matches 10 bases. The CDR3 is 18 residues long. Germline assignment: CDR1 SGDLS and CDR2 YYNGEE. With V trimmed by 0 bases and J by 3 bases, 11 bases remained unmatched. The CDR3 loop reads CASSVAPAGGLGKETQYF. The CDR3 region has the DNA TGTGCCAGCAGCGTAGCCCCAGCGGGGGGGCTTGGGAAAGAGACCCAGTACTTC. Combining the CDR3 with reference TRBV9 and TRBJ2-5 gives the whole variable domain DSGVTQTPKHLITATGQRVTLRCSPRSGDLSVYWYQQSLDQGLQFLIQYYNGEERAKGNILERFSAQQFPDLHSELNLSSLELGDSALYFCASSVAPAGGLGKETQYFGPGTRLLVL.

This clone was recorded once. The V and J genes are TRBV11-3 and TRBJ2-3; 8 positions match TRBD2. Trimming took 6 bases from V and 3 from J; bases not matched to a gene: 8. Looked up from germline, CDR1 is SGHNT and CDR2 is YENEEA. CDR3 size: 15 residues. The CDR3 reads CASSFRGGPTDTQYF. Here the CDR3 DNA reads TGTGCCAGCAGTTTCCGGGGGGGCCCGACAGATACGCAGTATTTT.

V is TRBV6-5 and J is TRBJ2-7, with D perhaps TRBD1 (5 bases). CDR1 MNHEY and CDR2 SVGAGI come from the germline V gene. V was cut by 6 bases and J by 0 bases, with 12 bases left in between. CDR3 length equals 14 residues. Written as DNA, the CDR3 is TGTGCCAGCAGGGGTGGGGCTCGCTCCTACGAGCAGTACTTC. Protein product: CASRGGARSYEQYF.

The chain employs TRBV23-1 and TRBJ2-1, with 9 bases lining up with TRBD1. TRBV23-1 qualifies as an ORF whose function is uncertain. The trim removed 8 bases at V and 6 bases at J, leaving 11 bases unmatched. The CDR3 sequence is 15 residues long. This CDR3 is CASRMTGGSFNEQFF. The CDR3, as DNA: TGCGCCAGCCGGATGACAGGGGGTAGTTTCAATGAGCAGTTCTTC.

This clone was found once. V and J are TRBV5-1 and TRBJ2-3, with D possibly TRBD2 on 5 matching bases. V was pared by 3 bases and J by 6 bases, with 17 bases between. Per the germline V gene, CDR1 is SGHRS and CDR2 is YFSETQ. This CDR3 is built from 15 residues. CDR3 DNA: TGCGCCAGCAGCTGGACGGCAGCCGGGGAGGATACGCAGTATTTT. This gives the protein CASSWTAAGEDTQYF. The full variable domain, rest sourced from reference TRBV5-1 and TRBJ2-3, is KAGVTQTPRYLIKTRGQQVTLSCSPISGHRSVSWYQQTPGQGLQFLFEYFSETQRNKGNFPGRFSGRQFSNSRSEMNVSTLELGDSALYLCASSWTAAGEDTQYFGPGTRLTVL.

The chain has TRBV3-1 (or the pseudogene TRBV3-2) and TRBJ1-3; tentatively, D is TRBD1 (6 bases). This CDR3 spans 16 amino acids. V lost 4 bases and J 3 bases, leaving 16 bases between the germline ends. Looked up from germline, CDR1 is LGHDT and CDR2 is YNNKEL (reference sequence). Written as DNA, the CDR3 is TGTGCCAGCAGCCTAGAAGAAACAGGGTTTGGAAACACCATATATTTT. Translated: CASSLEETGFGNTIYF.

The J gene is TRBJ2-1, the V gene TRBV10-1; D might be TRBD2 (6 bases). Trimming left V 4 bases short and J 8 bases short, with 15 bases between. Germline CDR1 reads WNHNN; CDR2 reads SYGVQD (reference sequence). The CDR3 length is 14 residues. The CDR3 region is CASSGDLGGHEQFF. The CDR3, as DNA: TGCGCCAGCAGTGGGGACTTGGGCGGCCATGAGCAGTTCTTC.

The rearrangement joins TRBV7-9 to TRBJ2-2, with 7 bases that match TRBD2. Trimming at V came to 5 bases and at J to 5 bases, leaving 14 bases not matched to a gene. Per the germline V gene, CDR1 is SEHNR and CDR2 is FQNEAQ (reference sequence). This CDR3 region has 17 residues. The CDR3 is CASSTLRRQGGTGELFF. DNA for the CDR3: TGTGCCAGCAGCACCCTCCGGCGGCAGGGAGGGACCGGGGAGCTGTTTTTT.

The rearrangement uses TRBV7-7 and TRBJ2-3; TRBD1 agrees at 9 bases. Germline CDR1 is SSHAT and CDR2 is FNYEAQ (reference sequence). With 5 bases clipped from V and 2 bases from J, the junction kept 5 bases outside the gene matches. There are 15 residues in the CDR3. The CDR3 DNA follows: TGTGCCAGCAGCGATGGGACAGGGCACACAGATACGCAGTATTTT. It specifies CASSDGTGHTDTQYF.

The V call is TRBV19, the J call TRBJ1-5, with D perhaps TRBD1 (6 bases). This CDR3 has 14 residues. Germline loops: CDR1 LNHDA, CDR2 SQIVND (reference sequence). V was shortened by 4 bases and J by 1 base, with 8 bases between the two germline ends. CDR3 in DNA: TGTGCCAGTAGTACCGACAGGAGCAATCAGCCCCAGCATTTT. Amino acids: CASSTDRSNQPQHF.

The chain is built from TRBV5-1 and TRBJ2-1, with TRBD1 matching 7 bases. In germline, CDR1 is SGHRS, CDR2 YFSETQ. V lost 1 base to trimming and J lost 4 bases; unmatched junction nucleotides: 5. This CDR3 spans 15 amino acids. The CDR3 loop reads CASSLYTGQYNEQFF. CDR3 nucleotide sequence: TGCGCCAGCAGCTTGTACACGGGACAGTACAATGAGCAGTTCTTC.

This chain uses TRBV7-9 with TRBJ2-7; TRBD2 is a possible D gene (6 bases). The CDR3 is 14 residues long. V dropped 1 base and J dropped 4 bases, with 11 bases sitting between them. CDR1 and CDR2 (germline): SEHNR, FQNEAQ (reference sequence). CDR3 region: CASSLGGVGYEQYF. In DNA form, the CDR3 reads TGTGCCAGCAGCTTAGGGGGGGTAGGGTACGAGCAGTACTTC. Complete variable domain (other parts from reference TRBV7-9 and TRBJ2-7): DTGVSQNPRHKITKRGQNVTFRCDPISEHNRLYWYRQTLGQGPEFLTYFQNEAQLEKSRLLSDRFSAERPKGSFSTLEIQRTEQGDSAMYLCASSLGGVGYEQYFGPGTRLTVT.

The rearrangement joins TRBV3-1 (or the pseudogene TRBV3-2) to TRBJ2-7; TRBD2 matches at 12 bases. The CDR3 sequence is 15 residues long. The germline gives CDR1 LGHDT, CDR2 YNNKEL (reference sequence). J lost 8 bases, V lost 3 bases, and 8 bases had no gene match. As DNA, the CDR3 is TGTGCCAGCAGCCATCCTAGCGGGGGGGTTTTGAAGCAGTACTTC. Its translation: CASSHPSGGVLKQYF.

With respect to this clone: The junction shows a germline mismatch at one end, possibly a read error. The rearrangement joins TRBV11-3 to TRBJ2-7; D perhaps matches TRBD2 (5 bases). The CDR3 runs 18 residues. The germline CDR1 and CDR2 sequences are SGHNT and YENEEA. The CDR3 nucleotides are TGTGCCAGCAGCCCCGGCCGATCGGGGAGCGCCCTCTCCAACGAGCAGTACTTC. Translated, it gives CASSPGRSGSALSNEQYF. Combining the CDR3 with reference TRBV11-3 and TRBJ2-7 gives the whole variable domain EAGVVQSPRYKIIEKKQPVAFWCNPISGHNTLYWYLQNLGQGPELLIRYENEEAVDDSQLPKDRFSAERLKGVDSTLKIQPAELGDSAVYLCASSPGRSGSALSNEQYFGPGTRLTVT.

The chain is built from TRBV19 and TRBJ1-4; D is ambiguous. There are 16 residues in the CDR3. Germline CDR1 LNHDA, CDR2 SQIVND (reference sequence). Trimming took off 5 bases at V and 2 bases at J, with 15 bases between the two ends. Here the CDR3 DNA reads TGTGCCAGTAGTGCCTCGGGAGGTTGGACTAATGAAAAACTGTTTTTT. This translates into CASSASGGWTNEKLFF.